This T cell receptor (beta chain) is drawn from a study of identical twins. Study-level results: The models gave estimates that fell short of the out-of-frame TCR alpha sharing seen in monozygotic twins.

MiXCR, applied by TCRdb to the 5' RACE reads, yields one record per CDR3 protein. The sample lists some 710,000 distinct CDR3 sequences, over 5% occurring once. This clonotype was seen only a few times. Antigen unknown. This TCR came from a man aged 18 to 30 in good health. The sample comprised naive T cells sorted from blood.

CDR3 region: CASSSTTRPPLTDTQYF. The CDR3 DNA sequence: TGTGCCAGCAGCTCAACCACCCGTCCCCCCCTCACAGATACGCAGTATTTT. The rearrangement links TRBV7-2 to TRBJ2-3; D is unclear. Trimming took 4 bases from V and 2 from J, leaving 19 bases between them. Germline loops: CDR1 SGHTA, CDR2 FQGNSA. The CDR3 is 17 residues long.